Each of the 15 T cell receptor beta chains below was sequenced from the same sample in a study of Ad26.COV2.S vaccination and SARS-CoV-2 variants. Repertoires were generated with immunoSEQ multiplex PCR, while TCRdb's copy carries only in-frame clones and drops some. The top ten clones hold around 10% of a sample with 300,000 to 350,000 clones, 75% to 90% of them seen once. The sample's treatment: approximately 18 received Ad26.COV2.S at low or high dose, single or two shots; five or six received placebo; per-sample allocation not given. Sampling occurred on day 63 after the first vaccine or placebo injection. This specimen was peripheral blood, taken in a trial of Ad26.COV2.S vaccine versus placebo. These TCRs come from a person between 18 and 59 years old who received the Ad26.COV2.S COVID-19 vaccine or a placebo.

The gene calls are TRBV5-1 and TRBJ2-1, with 8 bases fitting TRBD1. Trimming removed 4 bases from V and 15 bases from J; junction bases left unmatched: 9. Germline values: CDR1 SGHRS, CDR2 YFSETQ. The CDR3 contains 12 residues. The CDR3 reads CASSPGQGVLFF. As DNA, the CDR3 is TGCGCCAGCAGCCCAGGACAGGGAGTGCTGTTCTTC.

The genes are TRBV4-3 and TRBJ2-3; 8 bases are a match to TRBD2. The CDR3 loop spans 16 amino acids. J was trimmed by 6 bases and V by 0 bases; bases with no gene match: 8. Germline V gene sequence: CDR1 LGHNA, CDR2 YSLEER. CDR3 coding DNA: TGCGCCAGCAGCCAAGATACCGGGAGGGCCGGGGATACGCAGTATTTT. Protein: CASSQDTGRAGDTQYF.

The J gene is TRBJ2-5, the V gene TRBV13; D unresolved. Per germline, CDR1 PRHDT and CDR2 FYEKMQ (reference sequence). This CDR3 contains 13 residues. V was trimmed by 0 bases and J by 3 bases, leaving 5 bases between them. The CDR3 spells CASSLGGKETQYF. CDR3 DNA sequence: TGTGCCAGCAGCTTAGGAGGAAAAGAGACCCAGTACTTC.

The chain carries TRBV7-9 and TRBJ1-2; the match to TRBD1 covers 8 bases. The germline CDR1 and CDR2 sequences are SEHNR and FQNEAQ (reference sequence). With V trimmed by 5 bases and J by 3 bases, 11 bases remained unmatched. This CDR3 has 16 amino acids. Here the CDR3 DNA reads TGTGCCAGCAGCATATCGGACAGGGCCCCTTACTATGGCTACACCTTC. Translated, it gives CASSISDRAPYYGYTF.

This chain joins TRBV18 and TRBJ2-7; 10 bases fit TRBD1. Germline lookup yields CDR1 KGHSH and CDR2 LQKENI. With V trimmed by 3 bases and J by 2 bases, 7 bases remained unmatched. This CDR3 region has 16 residues. The CDR3 loop reads CASSPPGTGVAYEQYF. CDR3 bases: TGTGCCAGCTCACCTCCCGGGACAGGGGTTGCCTACGAGCAGTACTTC.

CDR3 protein: CASSYETYQPQHF. CDR3 DNA: TGTGCCAGCAGTTACGAGACATATCAGCCCCAGCATTTT. The V and J genes are TRBV6-2 or TRBV6-3 and TRBJ1-5, with D unresolved. V lost 2 bases to trimming and J lost 5 bases, with 7 bases between them. This CDR3 has 13 amino acids. CDR1 and CDR2 (germline): MNHEY, SVGEGT.

This sequence joins TRBV19 and TRBJ2-6; perhaps TRBD2 as D (6 bases). Deletions cut 4 bases from V and 2 bases from J, with 9 bases between. This CDR3 contains 15 residues. CDR1 and CDR2 (germline): LNHDA, SQIVND (reference sequence). DNA for the CDR3: TGTGCCAGTAGTACCCCGGGGGCTGGGGCCAACGTCCTGACTTTC. This translates into CASSTPGAGANVLTF.

V gene TRBV24-1 combines with J gene TRBJ2-7, with D perhaps TRBD1 or TRBD2 (5 bases each). Deletions cut 5 bases from V and 5 bases from J, with 12 bases between. Germline values: CDR1 KGHDR, CDR2 SFDVKD. The CDR3 spans 13 residues. CDR3 protein: CATSGDPSNEQYF. In DNA form, the CDR3 reads TGTGCCACCAGTGGGGACCCGAGCAACGAGCAGTACTTC.

This chain uses TRBV6-5 with TRBJ2-7; D gene unclear. Trimming stripped 11 bases from V and 6 bases from J, with 20 bases between. Germline CDR1 MNHEY, CDR2 SVGAGI. CDR3 size: 13 residues. The CDR3 nucleotides read TGTGCCCTTGGACCGCTAGACCTCTCCGAGCAGTACTTC. Protein: CALGPLDLSEQYF.

This clone showed up just once. The V gene is TRBV4-3, the J gene TRBJ2-7; the match to TRBD2 covers 12 bases. The CDR3 contains 16 residues. Germline V gives CDR1 LGHNA, CDR2 YSLEER. Losses at the gene ends were 2 bases for V and 4 bases for J; bases not matched to a gene: 6. Here the CDR3 reads CASSQITSGRRYEQYF. CDR3 DNA: TGCGCCAGCAGCCAAATTACTAGCGGGAGGCGGTACGAGCAGTACTTC.

The rearrangement joins TRBV5-5 to TRBJ1-5; D is undetermined. Trimming cost V 1 base and J 0 bases, with 8 bases left between them. The CDR3 is 15 amino acids. Per germline, CDR1 SGHKS and CDR2 YYEKEE (reference sequence). Here the CDR3 reads CASSLWGVSNQPQHF. CDR3 bases: TGTGCCAGCAGCTTGTGGGGAGTTAGCAATCAGCCCCAGCATTTT.

This chain joins TRBV24-1 and TRBJ2-1; D not certain. Germline lookup yields CDR1 KGHDR and CDR2 SFDVKD. Trimming took 5 bases from V and 5 from J, leaving 9 bases between them. The CDR3 spans 13 residues. The chain's CDR3 is CATSGPWDNEQFF. CDR3 in DNA: TGTGCCACCAGTGGACCGTGGGACAATGAGCAGTTCTTC.

The chain joins TRBV4-1 to TRBJ1-3, with TRBD1 as a possible D gene (6 bases). The V gene lost 5 bases and the J gene lost 0 bases, with 17 bases spanning the gap. CDR3 length: 17 amino acids. Per the germline V gene, CDR1 is MGHRA and CDR2 is YSYEKL. The CDR3 coding sequence is TGCGCCAGCAGCTCCCCTGGAACAGGGAACTCTGGAAACACCATATATTTT. Translating it yields CASSSPGTGNSGNTIYF.

The V call is TRBV7-2, the J call TRBJ1-6; D remains unclear. The CDR3 totals 15 residues. V was pared by 3 bases and J by 10 bases, with 16 bases between. Germline-derived CDR1 and CDR2 are SGHTA and FQGNSA. CDR3 bases: TGTGCCAGCAGCTTGTTAAAACAGATCGTCTCACCCCTCCACTTT. The encoded protein is CASSLLKQIVSPLHF. The full variable domain, completed using reference TRBV7-2 and TRBJ1-6, is GAGVSQSPSNKVTEKGKDVELRCDPISGHTALYWYRQSLGQGLEFLIYFQGNSAPDKSGLPSDRFSAERTGGSVSTLTIQRTQQEDSAVYLCASSLLKQIVSPLHFGNGTRLTVT.

The rearrangement links TRBV4-1 to TRBJ1-5, with 7 bases identical to TRBD1. CDR1 is MGHRA, CDR2 YSYEKL, per germline. CDR3 length: 15 amino acids. V trimming: 0 bases; J trimming: 7 bases; junction bases outside the gene matches: 6. Here the CDR3 DNA reads TGCGCCAGCAGCCAAGACGAGGGGGCGGGACAGCCCCAGCATTTT. Translating it yields CASSQDEGAGQPQHF.